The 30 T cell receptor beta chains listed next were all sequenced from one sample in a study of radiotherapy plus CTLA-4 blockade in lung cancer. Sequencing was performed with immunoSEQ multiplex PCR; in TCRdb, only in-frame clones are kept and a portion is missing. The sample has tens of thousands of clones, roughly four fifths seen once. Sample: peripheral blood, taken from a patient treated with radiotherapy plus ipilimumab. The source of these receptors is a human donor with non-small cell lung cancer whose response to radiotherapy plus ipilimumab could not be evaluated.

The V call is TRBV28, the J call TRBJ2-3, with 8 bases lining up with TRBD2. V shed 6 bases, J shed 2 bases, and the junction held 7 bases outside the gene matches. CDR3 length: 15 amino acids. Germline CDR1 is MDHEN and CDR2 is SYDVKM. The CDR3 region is CASREAGDLTDTQYF. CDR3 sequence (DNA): TGTGCCAGCAGAGAAGCGGGGGACCTCACAGATACGCAGTATTTT.

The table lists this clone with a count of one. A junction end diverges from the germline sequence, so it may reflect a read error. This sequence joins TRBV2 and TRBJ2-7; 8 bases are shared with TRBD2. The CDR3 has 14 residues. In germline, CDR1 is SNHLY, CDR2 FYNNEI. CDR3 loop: CASSDQGLTSEEYF. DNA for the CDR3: TGTGCCAGCAGTGATCAGGGCCTGACTAGCGAGGAGTACTTC.

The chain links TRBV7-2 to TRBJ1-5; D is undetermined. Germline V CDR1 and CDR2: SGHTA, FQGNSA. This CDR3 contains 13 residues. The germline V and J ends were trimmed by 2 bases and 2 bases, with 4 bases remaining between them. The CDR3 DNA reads TGTGCCAGCAGCTTAACTGGCAATCAGCCCCAGCATTTT. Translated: CASSLTGNQPQHF.

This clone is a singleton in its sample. The CDR3 loop reads CASSVGGIDNQPQHF. In DNA, the CDR3 is TGTGCCAGCAGCGTAGGAGGGATAGACAATCAGCCCCAGCATTTT. J is TRBJ1-5 and V is TRBV9, with unresolved D. This CDR3 region has 15 residues. Trimming stripped 0 bases from V and 3 bases from J, with 10 bases between. The germline V gene has CDR1 SGDLS and CDR2 YYNGEE.

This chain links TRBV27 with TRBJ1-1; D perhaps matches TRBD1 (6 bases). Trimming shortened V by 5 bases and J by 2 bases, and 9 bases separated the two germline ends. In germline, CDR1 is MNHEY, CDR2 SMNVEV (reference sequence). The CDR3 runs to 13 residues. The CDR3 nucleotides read TGTGCCAGCAGTACACAGGGCAACACTGAAGCTTTCTTT. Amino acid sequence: CASSTQGNTEAFF.

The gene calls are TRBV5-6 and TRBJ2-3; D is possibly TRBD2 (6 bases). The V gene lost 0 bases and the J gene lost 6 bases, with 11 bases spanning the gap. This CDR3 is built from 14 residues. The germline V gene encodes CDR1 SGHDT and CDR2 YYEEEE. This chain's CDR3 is CASSLGGGEDTQYF. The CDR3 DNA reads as TGTGCCAGCAGCTTGGGTGGCGGGGAGGATACGCAGTATTTT.

CDR3 in DNA: TGTGCCACCAGCAGAGAAAGGGACAGGGGGAGTCAGCCCCAGCATTTT. This encodes CATSRERDRGSQPQHF. The chain links TRBV15 to TRBJ1-5, with 11 bases identical to TRBD1. The CDR3 length is 16 residues. V shed 0 bases and J 6 bases; nucleotides not matched to a gene: 4. Germline V gene data show CDR1 as LNHNV and CDR2 as YYDKDF (reference sequence).

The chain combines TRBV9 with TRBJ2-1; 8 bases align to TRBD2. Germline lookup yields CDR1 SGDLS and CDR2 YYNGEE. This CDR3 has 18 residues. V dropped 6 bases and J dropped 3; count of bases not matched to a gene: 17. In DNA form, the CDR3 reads TGTGCCAGCAACGAAAAAGTATGGGGCGGGGGGAGCTACAATGAGCAGTTCTTC. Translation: CASNEKVWGGGSYNEQFF.

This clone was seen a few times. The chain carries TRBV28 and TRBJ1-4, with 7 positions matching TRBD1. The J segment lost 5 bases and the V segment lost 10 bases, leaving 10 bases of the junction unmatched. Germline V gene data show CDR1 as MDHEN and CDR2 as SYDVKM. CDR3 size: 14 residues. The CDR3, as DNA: TGTGCCACAGGGGGGTTCGGCCTAAATGAAAAACTGTTTTTT. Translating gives CATGGFGLNEKLFF.

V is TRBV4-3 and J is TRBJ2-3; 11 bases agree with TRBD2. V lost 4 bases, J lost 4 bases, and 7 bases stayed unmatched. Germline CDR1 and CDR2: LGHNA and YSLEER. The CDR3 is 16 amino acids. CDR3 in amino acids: CASSRILAGEADTQYF. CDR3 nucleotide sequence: TGCGCCAGCAGCCGAATACTAGCGGGAGAAGCAGATACGCAGTATTTT.

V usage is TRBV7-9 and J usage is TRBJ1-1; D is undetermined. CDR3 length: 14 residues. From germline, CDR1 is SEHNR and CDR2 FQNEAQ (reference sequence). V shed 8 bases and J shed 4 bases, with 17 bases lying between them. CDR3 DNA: TGTGCCAGCGGCCCTGATGTCAGTTCCACTGAAGCTTTCTTT. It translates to CASGPDVSSTEAFF.

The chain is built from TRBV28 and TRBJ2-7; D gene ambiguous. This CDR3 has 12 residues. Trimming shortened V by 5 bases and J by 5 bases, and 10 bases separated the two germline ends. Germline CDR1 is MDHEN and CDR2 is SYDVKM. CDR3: CASSRSLNEQYF. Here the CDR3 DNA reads TGTGCCAGCAGTCGCTCGCTAAACGAGCAGTACTTC.

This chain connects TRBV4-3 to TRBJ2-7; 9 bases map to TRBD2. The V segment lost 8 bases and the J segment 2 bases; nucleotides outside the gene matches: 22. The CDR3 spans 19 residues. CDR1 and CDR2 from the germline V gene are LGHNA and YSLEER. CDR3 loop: CASPQREVVRTSDPYEQYF. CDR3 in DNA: TGCGCCAGCCCCCAAAGGGAGGTTGTCCGGACTAGCGACCCCTACGAGCAGTACTTC.

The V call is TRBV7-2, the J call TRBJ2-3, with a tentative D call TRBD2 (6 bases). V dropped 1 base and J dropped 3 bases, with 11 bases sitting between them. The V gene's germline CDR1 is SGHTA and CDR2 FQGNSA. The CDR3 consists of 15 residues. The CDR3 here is CASSLDRRGTDTQYF. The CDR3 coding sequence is TGTGCCAGCAGCTTAGACCGGCGGGGTACAGATACGCAGTATTTT. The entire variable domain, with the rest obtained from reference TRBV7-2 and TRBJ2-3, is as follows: GAGVSQSPSNKVTEKGKDVELRCDPISGHTALYWYRQSLGQGLEFLIYFQGNSAPDKSGLPSDRFSAERTGGSVSTLTIQRTQQEDSAVYLCASSLDRRGTDTQYFGPGTRLTVL.

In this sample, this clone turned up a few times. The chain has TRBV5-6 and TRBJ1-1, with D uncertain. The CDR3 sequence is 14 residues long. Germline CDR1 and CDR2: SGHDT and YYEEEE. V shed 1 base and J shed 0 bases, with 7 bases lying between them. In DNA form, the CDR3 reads TGTGCCAGCAGCTTGAAACTGATGAACACTGAAGCTTTCTTT. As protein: CASSLKLMNTEAFF.

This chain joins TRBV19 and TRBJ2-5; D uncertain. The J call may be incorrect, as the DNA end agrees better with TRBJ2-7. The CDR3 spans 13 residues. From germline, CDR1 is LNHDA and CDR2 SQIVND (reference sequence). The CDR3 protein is CASSIVGHYEQYF. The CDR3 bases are TGTGCCAGTAGTATAGTCGGCCACTACGAGCAGTACTTC.

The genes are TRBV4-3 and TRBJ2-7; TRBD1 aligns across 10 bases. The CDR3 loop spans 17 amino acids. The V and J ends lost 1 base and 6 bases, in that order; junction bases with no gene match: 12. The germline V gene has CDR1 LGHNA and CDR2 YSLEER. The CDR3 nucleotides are TGCGCCAGCAGCCAAGCCACCTCAGACAGGGGGCGATTCGAGCAGTACTTC. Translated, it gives CASSQATSDRGRFEQYF.

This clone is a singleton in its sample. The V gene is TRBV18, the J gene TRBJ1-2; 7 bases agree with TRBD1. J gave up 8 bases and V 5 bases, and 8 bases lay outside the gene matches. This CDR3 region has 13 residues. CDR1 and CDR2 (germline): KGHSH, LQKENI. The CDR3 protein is CASSAGQKQGYTF. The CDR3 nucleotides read TGTGCCAGCTCAGCGGGACAGAAGCAGGGCTACACCTTC.

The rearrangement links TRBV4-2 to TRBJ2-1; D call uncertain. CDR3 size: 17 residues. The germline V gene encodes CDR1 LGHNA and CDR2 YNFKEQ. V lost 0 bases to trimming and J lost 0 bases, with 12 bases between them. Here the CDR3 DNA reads TGTGCCAGCAGCCAAGATCGGAGCCTCTCCTCCTACAATGAGCAGTTCTTC. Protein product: CASSQDRSLSSYNEQFF.

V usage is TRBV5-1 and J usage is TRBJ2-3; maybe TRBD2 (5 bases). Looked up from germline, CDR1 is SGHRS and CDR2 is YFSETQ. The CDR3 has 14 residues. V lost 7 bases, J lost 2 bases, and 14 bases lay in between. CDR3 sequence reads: CASRIGGHTDTQYF. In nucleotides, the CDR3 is TGCGCCAGCCGGATTGGAGGCCACACAGATACGCAGTATTTT.

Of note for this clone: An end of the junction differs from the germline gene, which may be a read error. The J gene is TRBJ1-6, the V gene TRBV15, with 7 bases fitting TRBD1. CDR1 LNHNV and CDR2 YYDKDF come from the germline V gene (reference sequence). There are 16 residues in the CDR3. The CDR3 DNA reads TGTGCCACCAGCAGAGATGGGACAGAGTATAATTCCCCCCTCCACTTT. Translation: CATSRDGTEYNSPLHF.

The CDR3 nucleotides are TGTGCCACCAGCAGGGACAGATACAATGAGCAGTTCTTC. Amino acids: CATSRDRYNEQFF. The rearrangement uses TRBV15 and TRBJ2-1; a possible D gene is TRBD1 (6 bases). Trimming stripped 3 bases from V and 4 bases from J, with 7 bases between. Germline assignment: CDR1 LNHNV and CDR2 YYDKDF (reference sequence). The CDR3 is 13 amino acids.

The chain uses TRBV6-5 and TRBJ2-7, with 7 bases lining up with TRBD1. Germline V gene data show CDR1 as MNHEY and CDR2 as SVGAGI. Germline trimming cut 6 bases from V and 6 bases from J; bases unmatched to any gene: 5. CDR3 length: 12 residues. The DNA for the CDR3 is TGTGCCAGCAGATCGACAGGGTCCGAGCAGTACTTC. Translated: CASRSTGSEQYF.

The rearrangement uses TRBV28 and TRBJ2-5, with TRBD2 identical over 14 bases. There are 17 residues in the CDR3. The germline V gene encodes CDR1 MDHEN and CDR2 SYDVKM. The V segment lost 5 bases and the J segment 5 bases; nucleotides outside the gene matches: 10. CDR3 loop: CASSAYGLAGGSETQYF. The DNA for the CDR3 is TGTGCCAGCAGTGCGTACGGACTAGCGGGAGGATCGGAGACCCAGTACTTC.

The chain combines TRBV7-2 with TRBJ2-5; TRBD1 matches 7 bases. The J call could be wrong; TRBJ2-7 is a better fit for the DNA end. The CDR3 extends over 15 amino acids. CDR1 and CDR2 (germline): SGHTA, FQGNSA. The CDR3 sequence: CASSSRGQTNYEQYF. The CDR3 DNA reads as TGTGCCAGCAGCTCGAGGGGGCAGACCAACTACGAGCAGTACTTC.

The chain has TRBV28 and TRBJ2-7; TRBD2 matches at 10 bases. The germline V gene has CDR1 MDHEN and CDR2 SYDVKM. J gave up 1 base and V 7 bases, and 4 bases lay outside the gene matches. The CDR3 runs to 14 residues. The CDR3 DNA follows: TGTGCCAGCACCGAGCGGGGGGGATCCTACGAGCAGTACTTC. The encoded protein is CASTERGGSYEQYF.

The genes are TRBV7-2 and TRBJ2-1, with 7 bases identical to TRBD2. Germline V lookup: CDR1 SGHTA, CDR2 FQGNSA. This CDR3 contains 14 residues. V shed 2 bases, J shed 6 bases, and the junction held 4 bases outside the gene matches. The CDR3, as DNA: TGTGCCAGCAGCTTAAGCGGGACCGGCAATGAGCAGTTCTTC. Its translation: CASSLSGTGNEQFF.

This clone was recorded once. CDR3 sequence: CASSFRDRIYNEQFF. In DNA form, the CDR3 reads TGTGCCAGCAGTTTCAGGGACAGGATCTACAATGAGCAGTTCTTC. This sequence joins TRBV28 and TRBJ2-1, with TRBD1 matching 8 bases. CDR3 length: 15 amino acids. Germline assignment: CDR1 MDHEN and CDR2 SYDVKM. V lost 3 bases to trimming and J lost 3 bases; unmatched junction nucleotides: 4.

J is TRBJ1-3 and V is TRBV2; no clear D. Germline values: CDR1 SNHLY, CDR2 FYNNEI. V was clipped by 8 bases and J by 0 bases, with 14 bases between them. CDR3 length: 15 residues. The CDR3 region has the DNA TGTGCCAGCCGCCTACTGGGGAGCTCTGGAAACACCATATATTTT. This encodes CASRLLGSSGNTIYF.

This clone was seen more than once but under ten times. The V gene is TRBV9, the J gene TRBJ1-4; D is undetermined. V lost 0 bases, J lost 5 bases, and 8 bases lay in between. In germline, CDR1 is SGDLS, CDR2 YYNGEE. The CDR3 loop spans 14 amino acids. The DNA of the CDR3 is TGTGCCAGCAGCGTAGAGCCGGAGAATGAAAAACTGTTTTTT. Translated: CASSVEPENEKLFF. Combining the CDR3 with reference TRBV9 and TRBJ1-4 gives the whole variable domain DSGVTQTPKHLITATGQRVTLRCSPRSGDLSVYWYQQSLDQGLQFLIQYYNGEERAKGNILERFSAQQFPDLHSELNLSSLELGDSALYFCASSVEPENEKLFFGSGTQLSVL.